This is a list of T cell receptor beta chains from one sample in a study of T cells after yellow fever vaccination. Each CDR3 protein gets one entry after TCRdb re-called the 5' RACE reads with MiXCR. The table lists 500,000 to 650,000 distinct CDR3 sequences, roughly an eighth of them singletons. This specimen was PBMCs, taken on the day of the yellow fever booster vaccination. These receptor sequences come from a man aged 25 to 45 who received the YFV17D yellow fever vaccine. Both conserved end residues are part of each CDR3.

j_gene,v_gene,CDR3aa
TRBJ1-1,TRBV4-1,CASSPDGVGGVGTEAFF
TRBJ2-5,TRBV5-4,CASSFFWTQETQYF
TRBJ2-2,TRBV5-1,CASRREGGTGELFF
TRBJ1-2,TRBV7-2,CASSPGFWQGAYGYTF
TRBJ1-5,TRBV10-3,CAISPSAGGYQPQHF
TRBJ2-7,TRBV12-3/TRBV12-4,CASSLFGGTGVYEQYF
TRBJ2-1,TRBV4-3,CASSQDLSVMTGAGEQFF
TRBJ2-2,TRBV30,CAWRPPLGVRASSNTGELFF
TRBJ1-2,TRBV7-6,CASSPQKGRQTTDYGYTF
TRBJ2-5,TRBV5-1,CASNSEETQYF
TRBJ1-3,TRBV9,CASSVEGGVGNTIYF
TRBJ2-1,TRBV11-2,CASSPPAGGPSGSYNEQFF
TRBJ2-2,TRBV9,CASSVEGPEFAGELFF
TRBJ1-3,TRBV10-2,CASSERGDSGNTIYF
TRBJ2-1,TRBV20-1,CSAPIAPGGYDEQFF
TRBJ2-4,TRBV30,CAWSAPGGGDIQYF
TRBJ1-1,TRBV5-1,CASSLSGETEAFF
TRBJ2-5,TRBV10-1,CASSGAPGGTQYF
TRBJ1-2,TRBV15,CATSRELTAGYTF
TRBJ2-3,TRBV3-1,CASTQIADRTDTQYF
TRBJ2-2,TRBV7-2,CASSSNPEELFF
TRBJ2-2,TRBV20-1,CSARVAEELFF
TRBJ2-5,TRBV2,CASKERGVGEETQYF
TRBJ2-7,TRBV5-1,CASSLEASGAYEQYF
TRBJ2-7,TRBV7-9,CASSILGRAHSYEQYF
TRBJ2-1,TRBV10-3,CASHASGSTNEQFF
TRBJ2-7,TRBV28,CASSPPAASSYEQYF
TRBJ1-6,TRBV7-6,CASSLAQGTNSPLHF
TRBJ2-4,TRBV21-1,CASSKDSEKGKNIQYF
TRBJ2-7,TRBV4-3,CASSQVPGRGSEQYF
TRBJ2-3,TRBV15,CATSRGDYTDTQYF
TRBJ2-1,TRBV5-6,CASSRQRAVYNEQFF
TRBJ2-7,TRBV20-1,CSASSGITYEQYF
TRBJ2-1,TRBV30,CAWSLHDNEQFF
TRBJ2-1,TRBV12-3/TRBV12-4,CASSLSGGGNEQFF
TRBJ1-2,TRBV7-2,CASTSGVQSGYTF
TRBJ2-7,TRBV30,CAWNLAGGRYEQYF
TRBJ2-3,TRBV7-2,CASSFAGAGDTQYF
TRBJ2-7,TRBV7-9,CASSLDYTRGLQYF
TRBJ2-2,TRBV5-4,CASRFGRDTGELFF
TRBJ1-2,TRBV10-3,CAISEGQANYGYTF
TRBJ2-1,TRBV10-2,CASRTGDGEQFF